These T cell receptor beta chains were read from a single sample in a study of control samples from healthy donors and cancer patients. The assay was immunoSEQ multiplex PCR, and TCRdb's table has in-frame clones only and misses some. The sample shows 84,000 or so clones, around 84% of them seen only once. Sequencing was performed on PBMCs. Every receptor here comes from a man between 60 and 75 years old with head and neck cancer. Both conserved end residues are part of each CDR3. Each record gives: clone size, V gene, J gene, D gene, CDR3 protein, CDR3 DNA. A D gene is named only where the DNA matches it firmly. Some rows mark clone size as missing; the rest say once, few, many or name a class of expanded clone.

>.|TRBV13|TRBJ2-1|TRBD2
CASSRDYQYNEQFF
TGTGCCAGCAGCCGGGACTACCAATACAATGAGCAGTTCTTC
>few|TRBV15|TRBJ2-7|.
CATSRDLSIAYEQYF
TGTGCCACCAGCAGAGATCTATCCATAGCCTACGAGCAGTACTTC
>.|TRBV15|TRBJ2-7|TRBD1
CATSPTRQGTYEQYF
TGTGCCACCAGCCCTACTCGACAGGGAACCTACGAGCAGTACTTC
>.|TRBV30|TRBJ1-5|.
CACGQSNQPQHF
TGTGCCTGTGGACAGTCTAATCAGCCTCAGCATTTT
>.|TRBV2|TRBJ1-1|.
CASSDTIGTEAFF
TGTGCCAGCAGTGATACCATTGGGACTGAAGCTTTCTTT
>.|TRBV10-1|TRBJ2-3|.
CASSAPGGSTDTQYF
TGCGCCAGCAGTGCCCCCGGGGGTAGCACAGATACGCAGTATTTT
>.|TRBV12-3/TRBV12-4|TRBJ2-7|TRBD2
CASSSGADYEQYF
TGTGCCAGCAGTAGCGGGGCGGATTACGAGCAGTACTTC
>.|TRBV27|TRBJ2-1|.
CASSLFQGVYEQFF
TGTGCCAGCAGTTTATTTCAAGGAGTGTATGAGCAGTTCTTC
>few|TRBV4-2|TRBJ2-1|TRBD2
CASSQGGLAVSYNEQFF
TGTGCCAGCAGCCAGGGGGGACTAGCGGTCTCCTACAATGAGCAGTTCTTC
>.|TRBV5-1|TRBJ2-7|TRBD2
CASTYSGRHEQYF
TGCGCCAGCACCTATAGCGGGAGACACGAGCAGTACTTC
>.|TRBV27|TRBJ2-7|.
CASSFALTYEQYF
TGTGCCAGCAGTTTCGCGCTAACCTACGAGCAGTACTTC
>.|TRBV23-1|TRBJ2-7|.
CASLGEKDPYEQYF
TGCGCCAGCTTGGGGGAGAAGGATCCCTACGAGCAGTACTTC
>.|TRBV5-1|TRBJ1-2|TRBD1
CASSYTSTGKEGGYTF
TGCGCCAGCAGCTATACTTCGACAGGGAAGGAAGGGGGCTACACCTTC
>.|TRBV5-6|TRBJ1-5|.
CASSLGFSNQPQHF
TGTGCCAGCAGCTTGGGATTTAGCAATCAGCCCCAGCATTTT
>.|TRBV2|TRBJ1-2|.
CASSVERYGYTF
TGTGCCAGCAGTGTGGAACGATATGGCTACACCTTC
>.|TRBV30|TRBJ1-6|TRBD1
CAWAGTGYSPLHF
TGTGCCTGGGCAGGGACAGGGTATTCACCCCTCCACTTT
>once|TRBV18|TRBJ2-5|.
CASSTGQETQYF
TGTGCCAGCTCGACAGGTCAAGAGACCCAGTACTTC
>few|TRBV28|TRBJ1-2|.
CASSLSNLDGYTF
TGTGCCAGCAGTTTATCCAATCTTGACGGCTACACCTTC
>once|TRBV28|TRBJ2-5|.
CASSGAHVQGNLPQETQYF
TGTGCCAGCAGTGGCGCCCACGTACAGGGCAACCTTCCCCAAGAGACCCAGTACTTC
>.|TRBV6-6|TRBJ1-2|.
CASSYWVGPPYGYTF
TGTGCCAGCAGTTACTGGGTAGGGCCCCCCTATGGCTACACCTTC
>.|TRBV7-2|TRBJ1-4|.
CASSRGGAPNEKLFF
TGTGCCAGCAGCCGGGGGGGGGCCCCTAATGAAAAACTGTTTTTT
>.|TRBV3-1/TRBV3-2|TRBJ1-4|.
CASSLRWGGEKLFF
TGTGCCAGCAGCCTCAGGTGGGGTGGCGAAAAACTGTTTTTT
>once|TRBV28|TRBJ2-1|.
CASSRRVITVDEQFF
TGTGCCAGCAGCAGGCGGGTTATTACCGTCGATGAGCAGTTCTTC
>.|TRBV30|TRBJ2-5|.
CAWSAPQTQYF
TGTGCCTGGAGTGCCCCCCAGACCCAGTACTTC
>.|TRBV6-2/TRBV6-3|TRBJ1-5|.
CASSFGQNSNQPQHF
TGTGCCAGCAGTTTTGGACAGAATAGCAATCAGCCCCAGCATTTT